These 21 T cell receptor beta chains came from one sample sequenced in a study of cytomegalovirus exposure and HLA in healthy donors. Sequenced by immunoSEQ multiplex PCR; TCRdb stores in-frame clones only, minus some. Here the sample spans some 140,000 clones, approximately 85% being singletons. Sequencing input: PBMCs. The receptors were gathered from a woman in her 30s in good health and CMV-seronegative.

This chain links TRBV7-9 with TRBJ2-5; 7 nucleotides align to TRBD1. Germline trimming cut 3 bases from V and 1 base from J; bases unmatched to any gene: 5. Per germline, CDR1 SEHNR and CDR2 FQNEAQ (reference sequence). CDR3 size: 15 residues. CDR3 bases: TGTGCCAGCAGCTTGGTAGGGGGCTCCCAAGAGACCCAGTACTTC. It is translated as CASSLVGGSQETQYF.

The gene calls are TRBV2 and TRBJ2-2, with 10 bases matching TRBD2. In germline, CDR1 is SNHLY, CDR2 FYNNEI. CDR3 size: 17 residues. Trimming removed 2 bases from V and 7 bases from J; junction bases left unmatched: 10. CDR3 sequence reads: CASSESSGGALIGELFF. CDR3 bases: TGTGCCAGCAGTGAATCCAGCGGGGGGGCCTTAATCGGGGAGCTGTTTTTT.

The V call is TRBV28, the J call TRBJ2-4; D may be TRBD2 (5 bases). With 1 base removed from V and 5 bases from J, the gap between germline ends came to 12 bases. Germline values: CDR1 MDHEN, CDR2 SYDVKM. The CDR3 has 15 residues. DNA of the CDR3: TGTGCCAGCAGTTTATCGGGGTCACCCGAAAACATTCAGTACTTC. This translates into CASSLSGSPENIQYF.

The chain uses TRBV6-5 and TRBJ1-2; TRBD1 agrees at 7 bases. The ends lost 6 bases at V and 2 bases at J; junction bases unmatched: 3. Germline CDR1 and CDR2: MNHEY and SVGAGI. The CDR3 loop spans 13 amino acids. CDR3 DNA sequence: TGTGCCAGCAGGAGACAGGGAAACTATGGCTACACCTTC. Its protein product is CASRRQGNYGYTF.

The rearrangement links TRBV6-1 to TRBJ1-1; D call uncertain. This CDR3 is 13 amino acids long. Germline-derived CDR1 and CDR2 are MNHNS and SASEGT. With 2 bases removed from V and 1 base from J, the gap between germline ends came to 5 bases. The CDR3 spells CASSESENTEAFF. The DNA of the CDR3 is TGTGCCAGCAGTGAAAGCGAGAACACTGAAGCTTTCTTT.

V usage is TRBV5-6 and J usage is TRBJ1-6, with TRBD1 identical over 8 bases. J lost 7 bases, V lost 2 bases, and 5 bases had no gene match. Per germline, CDR1 SGHDT and CDR2 YYEEEE. This CDR3 contains 15 residues. Written as DNA, the CDR3 is TGTGCCAGCAGCTTTCATGACAGGGGAAATTCACCCCTCCACTTT. Protein sequence: CASSFHDRGNSPLHF.

The chain joins TRBV27 to TRBJ1-2; 10 bases line up with TRBD1. The CDR3 spans 15 residues. V gave up 3 bases and J gave up 1 base; unmatched junction bases: 2. Germline CDR1 and CDR2: MNHEY and SMNVEV (reference sequence). CDR3 DNA sequence: TGTGCCAGCAGTTTCCGGACAGGGGGTAACTATGGCTACACCTTC. Protein: CASSFRTGGNYGYTF.

The chain recombines TRBV27 with TRBJ2-5; 13 nucleotides line up with TRBD2. The CDR3 totals 18 residues. V was pared by 2 bases and J by 0 bases, with 6 bases of the junction left unmatched. Germline V gives CDR1 MNHEY, CDR2 SMNVEV (reference sequence). The CDR3 region has the DNA TGTGCCAGCAGTTTAAGGACTAGCGGGGGCCGGGACCAAGAGACCCAGTACTTC. This translates into CASSLRTSGGRDQETQYF.

The CDR3 loop reads CASSQIPPSAGDVRETQYF. CDR3 nucleotides: TGCGCCAGCAGCCAAATTCCGCCCTCCGCGGGGGACGTACGGGAGACCCAGTACTTC. The chain links TRBV4-1 to TRBJ2-5; TRBD2 aligns across 7 bases. Trimming removed 2 bases from V and 5 bases from J; junction bases left unmatched: 20. The CDR3 runs 19 residues. Germline V gene lookup returns CDR1 MGHRA and CDR2 YSYEKL.

The V call is TRBV2, the J call TRBJ2-5; D is possibly TRBD1 (6 bases). Trimming took off 4 bases at V and 0 bases at J, with 18 bases between the two ends. Germline assignment: CDR1 SNHLY and CDR2 FYNNEI. The CDR3 has 17 amino acids. DNA of the CDR3: TGTGCCAGCAGTGGCCACAGGGTAACGGCGTACCAAGAGACCCAGTACTTC. Translated: CASSGHRVTAYQETQYF. Full variable domain (missing parts from reference TRBV2 and TRBJ2-5): EPEVTQTPSHQVTQMGQEVILRCVPISNHLYFYWYRQILGQKVEFLVSFYNNEISEKSEIFDDQFSVERPDGSNFTLKIRSTKLEDSAMYFCASSGHRVTAYQETQYFGPGTRLLVL.

V gene TRBV4-1 combines with J gene TRBJ1-2; maybe TRBD1 (5 bases). The V and J ends lost 3 bases and 4 bases respectively, with 15 bases between them. Germline-derived CDR1 and CDR2 are MGHRA and YSYEKL. The length of the CDR3 is 15 residues. DNA for the CDR3: TGCGCCAGCAGCCAGAAGTACCCCGACAGCTATGGCTACACCTTC. Protein: CASSQKYPDSYGYTF.

A single count supports this clone. The chain links TRBV7-9 to TRBJ1-4, with D hard to call. The CDR3 covers 13 residues. Trimming pared 7 bases from V and 2 bases from J, leaving 8 bases between. Germline V gene data show CDR1 as SEHNR and CDR2 as FQNEAQ (reference sequence). The CDR3 region is CASKYPTNEKLFF. Written as DNA, the CDR3 is TGTGCCAGCAAATATCCGACTAATGAAAAACTGTTTTTT.

J is TRBJ1-2 and V is TRBV27, with TRBD1 identical over 9 bases. This CDR3 contains 14 residues. V gave up 1 base and J gave up 11 bases; unmatched junction bases: 8. Per the germline V gene, CDR1 is MNHEY and CDR2 is SMNVEV (reference sequence). CDR3: CASSLLEDRGHYTF. The CDR3 DNA reads as TGTGCCAGCAGTTTATTGGAGGACAGGGGTCATTACACCTTC.

The V gene is TRBV4-2, the J gene TRBJ2-3, with D possibly TRBD2 on 5 matching bases. In germline, CDR1 is LGHNA, CDR2 YNFKEQ. V was cut by 2 bases and J by 3 bases, with 24 bases left in between. The CDR3 has 19 amino acids. CDR3 region: CASSQTLTRKYEETDTQYF. CDR3 coding DNA: TGTGCCAGCAGCCAAACCCTTACTAGGAAGTACGAGGAAACAGATACGCAGTATTTT.

The DNA for the CDR3 is TGCGCCAGCAGCCAAGTCATAGGGGGATCTGAAGCTTTCTTT. Translated, it gives CASSQVIGGSEAFF. The V gene is TRBV5-1, the J gene TRBJ1-1, with D perhaps TRBD1 (6 bases). V shed 4 bases and J shed 6 bases, with 16 bases lying between them. This CDR3 has 14 residues. Germline values: CDR1 SGHRS, CDR2 YFSETQ.

This clone was seen a single time. This rearrangement joins TRBV12-2 to TRBJ2-5; the D call of TRBD1 is as the table states it, not checked on the DNA. TRBV12-2 represents a pseudogene. CDR3 length: 14 amino acids. The CDR3 region is CASRLADSQETQYF. CDR3 bases: TGTGCAAGTCGCTTAGCAGACAGCCAAGAGACCCAGTACTTC.

The genes are TRBV6-5 and TRBJ1-2, with 11 bases that match TRBD1. Trimming cost V 4 bases and J 4 bases; bases outside gene matches: 2. The germline V gene encodes CDR1 MNHEY and CDR2 SVGAGI. The CDR3 covers 14 residues. DNA of the CDR3: TGTGCCAGCAGTTGGGGGACAGGGGGCTATGGCTACACCTTC. It yields the protein CASSWGTGGYGYTF.

V is TRBV28 and J is TRBJ2-3, with D possibly being TRBD2 (5 bases). CDR3 length equals 16 residues. The V and J ends lost 5 bases and 0 bases respectively, with 15 bases between them. Looked up from germline, CDR1 is MDHEN and CDR2 is SYDVKM. In nucleotides, the CDR3 is TGTGCCAGCAGTGCCCCGGGGTTGATGAGCACAGATACGCAGTATTTT. The encoded protein is CASSAPGLMSTDTQYF.

The chain uses TRBV5-4 and TRBJ2-7; a possible D gene is TRBD1 (6 bases). Germline-derived CDR1 and CDR2 are SGHNT and YYREEE (reference sequence). This CDR3 is 14 amino acids long. The V and J ends lost 6 bases and 3 bases respectively, with 16 bases between them. The CDR3 protein is CASTIAGAVYEQYF. The CDR3 nucleotides are TGTGCCAGCACCATAGCAGGGGCCGTCTACGAGCAGTACTTC.

On this clone itself: The sample has other DNA sequences that encode this CDR3 too. The genes are TRBV18 and TRBJ2-5, with D unclear. Trimming left V 0 bases short and J 3 bases short, with 8 bases between. The CDR3 extends over 14 amino acids. Germline V gene lookup returns CDR1 KGHSH and CDR2 LQKENI. CDR3 loop: CASSPPLPEETQYF. CDR3 in DNA: TGTGCCAGCTCACCACCCCTCCCAGAAGAGACCCAGTACTTC.

This chain links TRBV28 with TRBJ1-2; 11 positions agree with TRBD1. The V gene's germline CDR1 is MDHEN and CDR2 SYDVKM. J was trimmed by 7 bases and V by 4 bases; bases with no gene match: 5. This CDR3 region has 14 residues. The CDR3 DNA is TGTGCCAGCAGTTCCGGACAGGGGGCATCTGGCTACACCTTC. It codes for CASSSGQGASGYTF.